At least ten counts were recorded for the clone carrying this T cell receptor (beta chain). This record belongs to a study of Graves' ophthalmopathy and Graves' hyperthyroidism. V dropped 0 bases and J dropped 3; count of bases not matched to a gene: 8. Germline loops: CDR1 SGHRS, CDR2 YFSETQ. The CDR3 is 16 residues long. TCR beta CDR3 amplification used RNA transcripts. The first round was an RT-PCR with HTBI primers, and the second round was a multiplex PCR. TCRdb fed the multiplex PCR reads into MiXCR, producing one record per CDR3 protein. The table has hundreds of thousands of distinct CDR3 sequences, about 40% seen once.

Sequenced: peripheral blood. This receptor was taken from an adult man with Graves' ophthalmopathy. The V gene is TRBV5-1, the J gene TRBJ1-1, with 7 bases lining up with TRBD1. CDR3 bases: TGCGCCAGCAGCTTGGCGGGGACAGTGGCGTACACTGAAGCTTTCTTT. Its translation: CASSLAGTVAYTEAFF.